The 21 T cell receptor beta chains presented below share a single source sample, sequenced in a study of blood T cell repertoires in COVID-19. The protocol was immunoSEQ multiplex PCR, while the TCRdb copy is restricted to in-frame clones and leaves out a portion. The table lists approximately 140,000 clones, about 86% of them singletons. The sequenced sample consisted of peripheral blood. Receptor source: a woman aged 60-75 years with acute or convalescent COVID-19.

The rearrangement uses TRBV29-1 and TRBJ1-2, with 9 positions matching TRBD1. This CDR3 has 13 residues. Germline CDR1 and CDR2: SQVTM and ANQGSEA. With 7 bases clipped from V and 4 bases from J, the junction kept 7 bases outside the gene matches. Here the CDR3 DNA reads TGCAGCGGACAGGGGGACGGCGGCTATGGCTACACCTTC. Its protein is CSGQGDGGYGYTF. Using reference TRBV29-1 and TRBJ1-2 for the parts outside the CDR3, the full variable domain is SAVISQKPSRDICQRGTSLTIQCQVDSQVTMMFWYRQQPGQSLTLIATANQGSEATYESGFVIDKFPISRPNLTFSTLTVSNMSPEDSSIYLCSGQGDGGYGYTFGSGTRLTVV.

This chain joins TRBV3-1 (or the pseudogene TRBV3-2) and TRBJ1-1; D is undetermined. Germline V gene data show CDR1 as LGHDT and CDR2 as YNNKEL (reference sequence). CDR3 length: 15 amino acids. Deletions cut 0 bases from V and 2 bases from J, with 10 bases between. The CDR3 loop reads CASSQDGGGNTEAFF. CDR3 DNA sequence: TGTGCCAGCAGCCAAGATGGCGGAGGAAACACTGAAGCTTTCTTT.

This sequence joins TRBV11-2 and TRBJ2-3, with 7 bases aligning to TRBD1. Germline CDR1 is SGHAT and CDR2 is FQNNGV. Unmatched junction bases numbered 12, after V lost 5 bases and J lost 1 base. This CDR3 comprises 17 residues. CDR3 amino acids: CASSPRRDSLGTDTQYF. Written as DNA, the CDR3 is TGTGCCAGCAGCCCCCGCCGGGACAGTCTGGGCACAGATACGCAGTATTTT.

This clone was found a few times. The chain joins TRBV5-1 to TRBJ2-6; 8 positions match TRBD1. The CDR3 length is 18 residues. The V segment lost 0 bases and the J segment 2 bases; nucleotides outside the gene matches: 7. The germline CDR1 and CDR2 sequences are SGHRS and YFSETQ. The CDR3 coding sequence is TGCGCCAGCAGCTTGGTCCGGACAGGGAGGCCTGGGGCCAACGTCCTGACTTTC. This translates into CASSLVRTGRPGANVLTF. Drawing the rest from reference TRBV5-1 and TRBJ2-6, the complete variable domain is KAGVTQTPRYLIKTRGQQVTLSCSPISGHRSVSWYQQTPGQGLQFLFEYFSETQRNKGNFPGRFSGRQFSNSRSEMNVSTLELGDSALYLCASSLVRTGRPGANVLTFGAGSRLTVL.

The chain is built from TRBV30 and TRBJ2-1, with unresolved D. The CDR3 is 13 residues long. With 2 bases removed from V and 9 bases from J, the gap between germline ends came to 14 bases. Looked up from germline, CDR1 is GTSNPN and CDR2 is SVGIG (reference sequence). CDR3 residues: CAWSLSGEGEQFF. The CDR3 nucleotides are TGTGCCTGGAGTCTCTCCGGAGAAGGTGAGCAGTTCTTC. The whole variable domain, remainder taken from reference TRBV30 and TRBJ2-1, is SQTIHQWPATLVQPVGSPLSLECTVEGTSNPNLYWYRQAAGRGLQLLFYSVGIGQISSEVPQNLSASRPQDRQFILSSKKLLLSDSGFYLCAWSLSGEGEQFFGPGTRLTVL.

Worth noting for this clone: The same CDR3 also results from other DNA sequences found in this sample. The J gene is TRBJ1-1, the V gene TRBV6-1; D uncertain. The CDR3 is 14 amino acids. V was trimmed by 3 bases and J by 1 base, leaving 9 bases between them. Germline CDR1 reads MNHNS; CDR2 reads SASEGT. CDR3 residues: CASSDLRGNTEAFF. CDR3 DNA sequence: TGTGCCAGCAGTGATTTACGGGGGAACACTGAAGCTTTCTTT.

The rearrangement links TRBV11-2 to TRBJ2-7, with D maybe TRBD2 (6 bases). CDR3 length: 16 residues. CDR1 and CDR2 (germline): SGHAT, FQNNGV. V lost 0 bases and J 5 bases, leaving 17 bases between the germline ends. CDR3 in amino acids: CASSLDRGMGGNEQYF. In DNA, the CDR3 is TGTGCCAGCAGCTTAGATCGGGGGATGGGAGGTAACGAGCAGTACTTC. Combining the CDR3 with reference TRBV11-2 and TRBJ2-7 gives the whole variable domain EAGVAQSPRYKIIEKRQSVAFWCNPISGHATLYWYQQILGQGPKLLIQFQNNGVVDDSQLPKDRFSAERLKGVDSTLKIQPAKLEDSAVYLCASSLDRGMGGNEQYFGPGTRLTVT.

This chain uses TRBV3-1 (or the pseudogene TRBV3-2) with TRBJ2-2; D perhaps matches TRBD2 (5 bases). The CDR3 covers 16 residues. The germline V and J ends were trimmed by 1 base and 4 bases, with 13 bases remaining between them. CDR1 is LGHDT, CDR2 YNNKEL, per germline (reference sequence). CDR3 residues: CASSQGVGVPTGELFF. CDR3 coding DNA: TGTGCCAGCAGCCAAGGAGTCGGGGTGCCCACCGGGGAGCTGTTTTTT.

The chain carries TRBV5-4 and TRBJ2-3; no reliable D call. The CDR3 totals 12 residues. Germline values: CDR1 SGHNT, CDR2 YYREEE (reference sequence). V gave up 3 bases and J gave up 2 bases, with 4 bases separating them. The CDR3 here is CASSSITDTQYF. CDR3 sequence (DNA): TGTGCCAGCAGCTCAATCACAGATACGCAGTATTTT.

This clone has a single count. J is TRBJ1-5 and V is TRBV27; D not certain. Deletions cut 2 bases from V and 3 bases from J, with 20 bases between. This CDR3 is 18 amino acids long. Germline CDR1 MNHEY, CDR2 SMNVEV (reference sequence). The CDR3 protein is CASSLAPDGSGNNQPQHF. DNA for the CDR3: TGTGCCAGCAGTTTAGCCCCAGACGGGTCGGGTAACAATCAGCCCCAGCATTTT.

This chain links TRBV18 with TRBJ2-7; D possibly corresponds to TRBD1 (6 bases). V was trimmed by 4 bases and J by 2 bases, leaving 15 bases between them. CDR3 length equals 15 residues. CDR1 and CDR2 from the germline V gene are KGHSH and LQKENI. This chain's CDR3 is CASSLLGDIAYEQYF. The CDR3 DNA reads TGTGCCAGCTCACTACTTGGGGACATCGCCTACGAGCAGTACTTC.

Only one count was recorded for this clone. The chain combines TRBV6-4 with TRBJ1-1; tentative D call: TRBD1 (5 bases). With 5 bases removed from V and 1 base from J, the gap between germline ends came to 8 bases. CDR1 is MRHNA, CDR2 SNTAGT, per germline. The CDR3 sequence is 13 residues long. CDR3 sequence (DNA): TGTGCCAGCAGTACCACAGGGAACACTGAAGCTTTCTTT. Translation gives CASSTTGNTEAFF.

The V call is TRBV28, the J call TRBJ1-5, with 10 bases aligning to TRBD1. Germline CDR1 MDHEN, CDR2 SYDVKM. This CDR3 has 11 residues. CDR3 sequence reads: CGTGGWQPQHF. The CDR3 DNA sequence: TGTGGGACAGGGGGTTGGCAGCCCCAGCATTTT.

V is TRBV5-4 and J is TRBJ2-3, with D possibly being TRBD1 (5 bases). The germline V gene has CDR1 SGHNT and CDR2 YYREEE (reference sequence). Trimming removed 4 bases at V and 3 bases at J, with 12 bases between. CDR3 length: 14 residues. This CDR3 reads CASSPAAGTDTQYF. The CDR3, as DNA: TGTGCCAGCAGCCCAGCCGCAGGGACAGATACGCAGTATTTT.

The V call is TRBV20-1, the J call TRBJ2-7; 7 bases are shared with TRBD2. The CDR3 loop spans 11 amino acids. Unmatched junction bases numbered 12, after V lost 6 bases and J lost 13 bases. The germline gives CDR1 DFQATT, CDR2 SNEGSKA (reference sequence). CDR3 DNA: TGCAGTGCCACGGGCGGGGGTATAGTCTACTTC. It yields the protein CSATGGGIVYF.

CDR3 nucleotide sequence: TGTGCCAGCAGCTCAGGACAGCCGCCCACCGGGGAGCTGTTTTTT. Protein sequence: CASSSGQPPTGELFF. J is TRBJ2-2 and V is TRBV7-6; a weak D match, TRBD1 (6 bases). This CDR3 has 15 amino acids. V lost 4 bases and J lost 4, with 13 bases in between. From germline, CDR1 is SGHVS and CDR2 FNYEAQ.

V usage is TRBV28 and J usage is TRBJ2-7, with 9 bases lining up with TRBD1. Germline loops: CDR1 MDHEN, CDR2 SYDVKM. The CDR3 totals 15 residues. V was pared by 5 bases and J by 3 bases, with 8 bases of the junction left unmatched. The CDR3 coding sequence is TGTGCCAGCAGTCCTCCGGGACAGGGCTTCTACGAGCAGTACTTC. Its protein is CASSPPGQGFYEQYF. Using reference TRBV28 and TRBJ2-7 for the parts outside the CDR3, the full variable domain is DVKVTQSSRYLVKRTGEKVFLECVQDMDHENMFWYRQDPGLGLRLIYFSYDVKMKEKGDIPEGYSVSREKKERFSLILESASTNQTSMYLCASSPPGQGFYEQYFGPGTRLTVT.

This sequence joins TRBV2 and TRBJ1-6; 8 bases map to TRBD1. The CDR3 has 13 residues. CDR1 SNHLY and CDR2 FYNNEI come from the germline V gene. The V gene end was trimmed by 6 bases and the J gene end by 11 bases; junction bases not matched to a gene: 6. Here the CDR3 reads CASRRVQGAPLHF. The CDR3 DNA sequence: TGTGCCAGCAGGAGGGTACAGGGGGCACCCCTCCACTTT. Full variable domain (outside the CDR3, taken from reference TRBV2 and TRBJ1-6): EPEVTQTPSHQVTQMGQEVILRCVPISNHLYFYWYRQILGQKVEFLVSFYNNEISEKSEIFDDQFSVERPDGSNFTLKIRSTKLEDSAMYFCASRRVQGAPLHFGNGTRLTVT.

The chain links TRBV3-1 (or the pseudogene TRBV3-2) to TRBJ1-1, with D tentatively TRBD1 (5 bases). The CDR3 loop spans 14 amino acids. V was trimmed by 4 bases and J by 0 bases, leaving 9 bases between them. Germline V gene data show CDR1 as LGHDT and CDR2 as YNNKEL (reference sequence). The CDR3 is CASSPAGVNTEAFF. The CDR3 bases are TGTGCCAGCAGCCCAGCGGGGGTGAACACTGAAGCTTTCTTT.

V usage is TRBV19 and J usage is TRBJ1-1, with TRBD1 matching 7 bases. This CDR3 is built from 17 residues. V lost 5 bases, J lost 7 bases, and 19 bases stayed unmatched. Germline V CDR1 and CDR2: LNHDA, SQIVND (reference sequence). The CDR3 DNA is TGTGCCAGTAGTTTGCTACCGGGACAGCCCGGAGCAAGTGAAGCTTTCTTT. Translation gives CASSLLPGQPGASEAFF. Full variable domain (rest looked up from reference TRBV19 and TRBJ1-1): DGGITQSPKYLFRKEGQNVTLSCEQNLNHDAMYWYRQDPGQGLRLIYYSQIVNDFQKGDIAEGYSVSREKKESFPLTVTSAQKNPTAFYLCASSLLPGQPGASEAFFGQGTRLTVV.

The chain is built from TRBV6-2 or TRBV6-3 and TRBJ2-3; TRBD2 matches 12 bases. Germline CDR1 is MNHEY and CDR2 is SVGEGT. This CDR3 contains 15 residues. Unmatched junction bases numbered 3, after V lost 6 bases and J lost 2 bases. CDR3 amino acids: CASSWTSGVTDTQYF. The DNA for the CDR3 is TGTGCCAGCAGCTGGACTAGCGGGGTCACAGATACGCAGTATTTT.